Listed below are T cell receptor beta chains from one sample, sequenced in a study of shared clonotypes between healthy human individuals. Profiling relied on immunoSEQ multiplex PCR, and the TCRdb table lists in-frame clones only, not all of them. The table has around 2,100,000 clones, 85% to 95% seen once. Sequenced: naive CD8+ T cells sorted from blood. These receptors were obtained from a young man in good health. Each CDR3 is given with its conserved first and last residue. A D gene is named only where the DNA matches it firmly. Clone size is stated in some rows and not others, as once, few, many or a class when expanded.

>NA|TRBV4-3|NA|TRBJ2-7
CASSQIAGYEQYF
TGCGCCAGCAGCCAAATCGCGGGCTACGAGCAGTACTTC
>TRBD2|TRBV5-6|NA|TRBJ2-7
CASSLFGSGPYEQYF
TGTGCCAGCAGCTTGTTTGGTAGCGGGCCCTACGAGCAGTACTTC
>TRBD2|TRBV7-9|NA|TRBJ2-7
CASSSLAGLTYEQYF
TGTGCCAGCAGCTCCTTAGCGGGGCTAACCTACGAGCAGTACTTC
>NA|TRBV7-9|NA|TRBJ1-2
CASSSGQPDYGYTF
TGTGCCAGCAGCTCAGGACAGCCCGACTATGGCTACACCTTC
>NA|TRBV5-5|NA|TRBJ2-7
CASSFSPTYEQYF
TGTGCCAGCAGCTTTTCACCCACCTACGAGCAGTACTTC
>NA|TRBV6-6|NA|TRBJ2-7
CASSYVGEQYF
TGTGCCAGCAGTTACGTGGGGGAGCAGTACTTC
>TRBD1|TRBV11-3|NA|TRBJ1-1
CASSVGQGEAFF
TGTGCCAGCAGCGTAGGGCAGGGGGAGGCTTTCTTT
>TRBD2|TRBV13|NA|TRBJ2-7
CASSLTSGGAYEQYF
TGTGCCAGCAGCTTAACCAGCGGGGGGGCCTACGAGCAGTACTTC
>NA|TRBV11-2|NA|TRBJ2-7
CASSLKEIYEQYF
TGTGCCAGCAGCTTAAAAGAGATCTACGAGCAGTACTTC
>NA|TRBV7-6|NA|TRBJ2-2
CASSSYTGELFF
TGTGCCAGCAGCTCCTACACCGGGGAGCTGTTTTTT
>NA|TRBV27|NA|TRBJ2-1
CASSLVPLSYNEQFF
TGTGCCAGCAGTTTAGTTCCGCTCTCCTACAATGAGCAGTTCTTC
>NA|TRBV4-1|NA|TRBJ2-2
CASSQVDSGLTGELFF
TGCGCCAGCAGCCAAGTCGATAGCGGACTAACCGGGGAGCTGTTTTTT
>NA|TRBV5-1|once|TRBJ2-1
CASSWRGGGPTHEQFF
TGCGCCAGCAGCTGGAGGGGCGGAGGACCTACGCATGAGCAGTTCTTC
>NA|TRBV18|NA|TRBJ2-2
CASSPLGRPGQHTGELFF
TGTGCCAGCTCCCCCCTAGGCCGGCCGGGCCAGCACACCGGGGAGCTGTTTTTT
>NA|TRBV4-1|once|TRBJ2-1
CASSQGPHGAGNEQFF
TGCGCCAGCAGCCAAGGGCCCCACGGGGCGGGTAATGAGCAGTTCTTC
>TRBD2|TRBV2|NA|TRBJ2-7
CASSDTSGGFTYEQYF
TGTGCCAGCAGTGATACAAGCGGGGGGTTTACCTACGAGCAGTACTTC
>NA|TRBV4-1|NA|TRBJ1-1
CASSQQKRAEAFF
TGCGCCAGCAGCCAACAGAAGAGGGCTGAAGCTTTCTTT
>NA|TRBV5-1|NA|TRBJ1-6
CASSYDLNSPLHF
TGCGCCAGCAGCTACGACCTTAATTCACCCCTCCACTTT
>TRBD1|TRBV10-2|NA|TRBJ1-4
CASSESTGGWEKLFF
TGCGCCAGCAGTGAGTCGACAGGGGGCTGGGAAAAACTGTTTTTT
>NA|TRBV29-1|NA|TRBJ1-2
CSVESLYGYTF
TGCAGCGTTGAAAGTCTTTATGGCTACACCTTC
>NA|TRBV27|once|TRBJ1-5
CASSLSEGDRNQPQHF
TGTGCCAGCAGTTTATCGGAGGGGGACCGAAATCAGCCCCAGCATTTT
>NA|TRBV14|NA|TRBJ2-1
CASSQGWQGFDNEQFF
TGTGCCAGCAGCCAAGGGTGGCAGGGATTTGACAATGAGCAGTTCTTC
>NA|TRBV28|NA|TRBJ1-1
CASSLGGATEAFF
TGTGCCAGCAGTTTGGGGGGAGCCACTGAAGCTTTCTTT
>TRBD1|TRBV27|NA|TRBJ2-7
CASSLSPGTGFNEQYF
TGTGCCAGCAGTTTATCCCCCGGGACAGGGTTTAACGAGCAGTACTTC
>NA|TRBV7-9|NA|TRBJ2-7
CASSQNLLEQYF
TGTGCCAGCAGCCAAAATCTCCTCGAGCAGTACTTC
>NA|TRBV7-9|NA|TRBJ2-3
CASSLVGTDTQYF
TGTGCCAGCAGCTTAGTTGGCACAGATACGCAGTATTTT
>NA|TRBV9|NA|TRBJ2-4
CASSPPAGVNIQYF
TGTGCCAGCAGCCCACCGGCCGGAGTGAACATTCAGTACTTC
>NA|TRBV21-1|NA|TRBJ1-5
CASRLGYSNQPQHF
TGTGCCAGCAGGTTGGGATATAGCAATCAGCCCCAGCATTTT
>TRBD1|TRBV5-5|NA|TRBJ2-7
CASSSGTGGFEQYF
TGTGCCAGCAGTTCCGGGACAGGGGGTTTCGAGCAGTACTTC
>NA|TRBV7-9|NA|TRBJ2-7
CASSLAQGLSYEQYF
TGTGCCAGCAGCTTAGCGCAGGGACTTTCCTACGAGCAGTACTTC
>NA|TRBV27|NA|TRBJ2-1
CASSLGSGGNEQFF
TGTGCCAGCAGTTTAGGCTCTGGAGGCAATGAGCAGTTCTTC
>NA|TRBV11-2|once|TRBJ2-5
CASSLGATQYF
TGTGCCAGCAGCTTGGGAGCGACCCAGTACTTC
>NA|TRBV4-1|NA|TRBJ2-1
CASSQVLDGDSYNEQFF
TGCGCCAGCAGCCAAGTACTCGACGGAGACTCCTACAATGAGCAGTTCTTC
>NA|TRBV9|once|TRBJ2-7
CASSVGFAALQYF
TGTGCCAGCAGCGTAGGATTTGCGGCCCTTCAGTACTTC
>TRBD1|TRBV6-1|NA|TRBJ2-5
CASRDRYQETQYF
TGTGCCAGCAGGGACAGGTACCAAGAGACCCAGTACTTC
>NA|TRBV6-6|NA|TRBJ1-1
CASSYFRVAEAFF
TGTGCCAGCAGTTACTTCAGGGTGGCTGAAGCTTTCTTT
>NA|TRBV15|NA|TRBJ1-1
CATSRSGIGGTEAFF
TGTGCCACCAGCAGGAGTGGGATCGGGGGCACTGAAGCTTTCTTT
>NA|TRBV4-3|NA|TRBJ2-3
CASSQEPARNTDTQYF
TGCGCCAGCAGCCAAGAGCCCGCGAGGAACACAGATACGCAGTATTTT
>NA|TRBV6-5|NA|TRBJ2-3
CASSYISGSTDTQYF
TGTGCCAGCAGTTACATAAGCGGAAGCACAGATACGCAGTATTTT
>TRBD2|TRBV27|NA|TRBJ2-5
CASSPYPTSGIGETQYF
TGTGCCAGCAGTCCCTACCCGACTAGCGGGATAGGTGAGACCCAGTACTTC
>NA|TRBV19|once|TRBJ2-7
CASSPAATYEQYF
TGTGCCAGTAGCCCGGCAGCAACCTACGAGCAGTACTTC
>TRBD2|TRBV5-1|NA|TRBJ2-7
CASSPTRAGVPPEQYF
TGCGCCAGCAGCCCTACCAGGGCGGGAGTTCCCCCCGAGCAGTACTTC
>TRBD1|TRBV10-3|NA|TRBJ2-1
CAISEPSGTGTAYNEQFF
TGTGCCATCAGTGAGCCGTCGGGAACTGGGACAGCCTACAATGAGCAGTTCTTC
>NA|TRBV9|once|TRBJ2-2
CASSPIPGELFF
TGTGCCAGCAGTCCGATCCCCGGGGAGCTGTTTTTT
>NA|TRBV27|NA|TRBJ1-1
CASSLSPSWQAGAFF
TGTGCCAGCAGTTTATCCCCGTCTTGGCAGGCAGGGGCTTTCTTT
>NA|TRBV9|NA|TRBJ1-2
CASSPRLVQGYGYTF
TGTGCCAGCAGCCCCCGTCTGGTGCAGGGCTATGGCTACACCTTC
>NA|TRBV28|once|TRBJ2-5
CASSFSPGEETQYF
TGTGCCAGCAGTTTTTCCCCAGGGGAAGAGACCCAGTACTTC
>NA|TRBV19|NA|TRBJ2-1
CASSDRPMEQFF
TGTGCCAGTAGTGACAGGCCGATGGAGCAGTTCTTC
>NA|TRBV20-1|NA|TRBJ2-1
CSASQGGEQFF
TGCAGTGCTAGTCAGGGTGGTGAGCAGTTCTTC
>NA|TRBV30|NA|TRBJ1-4
CAWSESSNEKLFF
TGTGCCTGGAGTGAGTCATCTAATGAAAAACTGTTTTTT
>NA|TRBV7-9|once|TRBJ2-7
CASRAGGDSTYEQYF
TGTGCCAGCAGAGCTGGAGGGGACTCAACCTACGAGCAGTACTTC